This TCR beta chain derives from a study of shared clonotypes between healthy human individuals. Study results and limitations: Depth was large, yet rarefaction showed that sorted-subset sequencing was incomplete.

With respect to this clone: The antigen remains undetermined. Distinct nucleotide sequences in the sample also encode this CDR3.

V gave up 6 bases and J gave up 4 bases, with 13 bases separating them. Germline CDR1 and CDR2: MNHEY and SMNVEV (reference sequence). The CDR3 loop spans 13 amino acids. Each replicate PCR on the sorted subsets used about 0.2 ug DNA (approximately 27,000 T cell genomes). As handled by the study authors: Junction-only sequences without quality scores came from ImmunoSEQ, so filtering differed. Sequencing used immunoSEQ multiplex PCR; TCRdb keeps in-frame clones, though not all of them. The V and J calls and clone size come from that table; D and trimming were worked out from the DNA. The sample records about 2 million clones, around 96% being singletons. The naive CD8 subset, CD45RO-negative cells positively selected for CCR7, excluded terminally differentiated effector memory CD45RA+ cells.

The sequence was obtained from a man between 18 and 29 years old in good health. Specimen: naive CD8+ T cells sorted from blood. The chain uses TRBV27 and TRBJ2-7; D possibly uses TRBD1 or TRBD2 (5 bases each). The CDR3 here is CASSMGRSYEQYF. CDR3 DNA: TGTGCCAGCAGCATGGGACGGTCTTACGAGCAGTACTTC.